The T cell receptor beta chain under discussion was sequenced for a study of T cell clones after liver transplantation (dated by TCRdb to between 2018 and 2020). About the study as a whole: The samples were obtained from ITN030ST, a randomized trial that attempted immunosuppression withdrawal within 2 years after liver transplantation. Of the eight recipients, a few were HCV-positive, while the remaining recipients had been transplanted for non-autoimmune, non-viral indications. The study cohort included 8 liver transplant recipients, of whom 3 were classified as tolerant and 5 as non-tolerant. Tolerance was defined as complete immunosuppression withdrawal for at least one year with no rise in liver enzymes beyond twice the upper limit of normal. Blood samples were collected pre-transplant, pre-randomization before withdrawal, and post-randomization after either complete withdrawal or failed withdrawal. Until randomization at 12-24 months post-transplant, subjects were given standard immunosuppression, with no induction therapy. As an antigen-independent comparator for the donor-reactive sequences, third party-reactive TCRbeta sequences from pre-transplant MLRs were identified as well. Donor-reactive T cell clones were identified by TCRbeta sequencing after a pre-transplant mixed lymphocyte reaction and then tracked in post-transplant blood. The paper as a whole reports these results and caveats: Because of small, heterogeneous patient numbers and non-standardized post-transplant time points, the conclusions were only preliminary. In 5 of 8 subjects, circulating donor-reactive CD4 TCRbeta sequences decreased significantly after transplant, regardless of tolerance or HCV status. In a couple of subjects, low numbers of available donor cells limited the measurable donor-reactive repertoire. Donor-reactive sequences declined more than third party-reactive ones, suggesting partial antigen-specific deletion unrelated to withdrawal success. Because no allograft tissue specimens were available, donor-reactive T cells may have migrated into the graft instead of being deleted. After accounting for repertoire turnover, donor-reactive detection was significantly reduced in 7 of 8 subjects for CD4 and 8 of 8 for CD8.

This clone was counted many times. What antigen it recognizes has not been identified. Base qualities are not recorded, but no much larger clone differs from it by a single base. The cysteine opens and the phenylalanine closes a CDR3 of 15 amino acids. The read is trimmed to its CDR3 DNA, 45 bases read in frame from base 1. Unstimulated PBMCs, after thawing, were stained for CD3, CD4 and CD8 and then FACS-sorted into CD3+CD4+ and CD3+CD8+ populations. Each of the 8 studied subjects was randomized to immunosuppression withdrawal. The Qiagen DNeasy Blood and Tissue Kit was used for isolation of genomic DNA. High-throughput TCRbeta CDR3 sequencing of frozen genomic DNA was performed by immunoSEQ, with PCR amplification, mapping, bias correction and internal controls included. The study's processing was this. Only productive rearrangements were retained, with each unique TCRbeta sequence defined by its CDR3 nucleotide sequence together with its V and J gene. A sequence counted as donor-reactive only if the sequence showed at least 5-fold expansion in CFSE-low cells compared with unstimulated pre-transplant cells and had a frequency of at least 0.01%. Minimum frequency thresholds were set for each subject based on the unstimulated sample with the lowest template count, ensuring at least 90% detection power. Repertoire turnover was measured by Jensen-Shannon divergence between the top 1000 TCRbeta sequences post- and pre-transplant. Two-sided Fisher's exact tests were used to test for changes in how often donor-reactive sequences were detected. The table comes from immuneACCESS by way of TCRdb, which keeps in-frame sequences with V and J called. Part of the clones is missing from these tables; in studies checked, under half for an unresolved V gene and the rest for unknown reasons. That table is the source of V, J and clone size, and D and trimming were worked out from the DNA. Recorded for this sample are roughly 72,000 clones; roughly 84% of them occurred a single time. The leading ten clones occupy less than 2.5% of the sample.

The sequence was collected from a human patient who received a liver transplant. After a transplant, the graft donor may have provided part of the T cells. The sample consisted of CD4+ T cells from blood, taken about 50 months after liver transplant. In this chain, TRBV12-1 is recombined with TRBJ2-7; the table's D call, TRBD1, was not checked against the DNA. TRBV12-1 corresponds to a pseudogene. The nucleotide sequence reads TGTGCCAGCAGCTTTGGGGTGTGGACAGCCTACGAGCAGTACTTC. This sequence encodes CASSFGVWTAYEQYF.